This T cell receptor beta chain comes out of a study of blood T cell repertoires in COVID-19. Looking at the study overall: Samples came from the United States, Italy and Spain, spanning acute and convalescent COVID-19. From T cells, B-cell-depleted T cells, or PBMCs came the material, which was cDNA or gDNA.

How the authors handled the data: Reference gene primer amplification in the assay estimated nucleated cell counts. Only in-frame clones appear in the TCRdb table, and some are missing; sequencing was by immunoSEQ multiplex PCR. V and J calls and clone size follow that table, whereas D and trimming were derived from the DNA. The sample has roughly 250,000 clones, about 85% seen once. This clone was picked up one time. The sequenced sample was peripheral blood. The sequence was obtained from a human donor with COVID-19, enrolled during active disease. The donor label of this sample is uncertain.

The CDR3 DNA sequence: TGTGCCAGCAGCCAAGTTACCTTGCTCGGTGAAAAACTGTTTTTT. It yields the protein CASSQVTLLGEKLFF. The genes are TRBV3-1 (or the pseudogene TRBV3-2) and TRBJ1-4, with D hard to call. The CDR3 is 15 amino acids. Germline V CDR1 and CDR2: LGHDT, YNNKEL (reference sequence). The V end lost 1 base, the J end lost 7 bases, and 13 bases lay between the germline ends.